The 3 T cell receptor beta chains presented below share a single source sample, sequenced in a study of cytomegalovirus exposure and HLA in healthy donors. The PCR ran on 60 Vbeta and 13 Jbeta primers. The data were produced by immunoSEQ multiplex PCR, yet TCRdb's version contains in-frame clones alone and is incomplete. This table holds roughly 120,000 clones, around a tenth found once. The sequencing input was PBMCs. These receptors all stem from a man aged 25-45 years in good health and CMV-seronegative.

CDR3 amino acids: CASRFGTNTGELFF. CDR3 nucleotides: TGTGCCAGCCGTTTCGGGACGAACACCGGGGAGCTGTTTTTT. The V call is TRBV7-9, the J call TRBJ2-2, with D tentatively TRBD2 (5 bases). V dropped 8 bases and J dropped 0 bases, with 10 bases sitting between them. The germline gives CDR1 SEHNR, CDR2 FQNEAQ (reference sequence). The CDR3 is 14 residues long.

DNA for the CDR3: TGTGCCAGTAGTACGCCCGGAGGGAGGAGCCACTATGGCTACACCTTC. It encodes CASSTPGGRSHYGYTF. The rearrangement links TRBV19 to TRBJ1-2, with D hard to call. This CDR3 has 16 amino acids. V was cut by 4 bases and J by 3 bases, with 18 bases left in between. CDR1 is LNHDA, CDR2 SQIVND, per germline (reference sequence).

This clone was detected only a few times. This chain connects TRBV6-5 to TRBJ2-1; TRBD1 agrees at 9 bases. With 0 bases clipped from V and 4 bases from J, the junction kept 4 bases outside the gene matches. The CDR3 is made up of 16 amino acids. The germline V gene has CDR1 MNHEY and CDR2 SVGAGI. In nucleotides, the CDR3 is TGTGCCAGCAGTTACTCCGGGACAGGGTATTACAATGAGCAGTTCTTC. This translates into CASSYSGTGYYNEQFF.